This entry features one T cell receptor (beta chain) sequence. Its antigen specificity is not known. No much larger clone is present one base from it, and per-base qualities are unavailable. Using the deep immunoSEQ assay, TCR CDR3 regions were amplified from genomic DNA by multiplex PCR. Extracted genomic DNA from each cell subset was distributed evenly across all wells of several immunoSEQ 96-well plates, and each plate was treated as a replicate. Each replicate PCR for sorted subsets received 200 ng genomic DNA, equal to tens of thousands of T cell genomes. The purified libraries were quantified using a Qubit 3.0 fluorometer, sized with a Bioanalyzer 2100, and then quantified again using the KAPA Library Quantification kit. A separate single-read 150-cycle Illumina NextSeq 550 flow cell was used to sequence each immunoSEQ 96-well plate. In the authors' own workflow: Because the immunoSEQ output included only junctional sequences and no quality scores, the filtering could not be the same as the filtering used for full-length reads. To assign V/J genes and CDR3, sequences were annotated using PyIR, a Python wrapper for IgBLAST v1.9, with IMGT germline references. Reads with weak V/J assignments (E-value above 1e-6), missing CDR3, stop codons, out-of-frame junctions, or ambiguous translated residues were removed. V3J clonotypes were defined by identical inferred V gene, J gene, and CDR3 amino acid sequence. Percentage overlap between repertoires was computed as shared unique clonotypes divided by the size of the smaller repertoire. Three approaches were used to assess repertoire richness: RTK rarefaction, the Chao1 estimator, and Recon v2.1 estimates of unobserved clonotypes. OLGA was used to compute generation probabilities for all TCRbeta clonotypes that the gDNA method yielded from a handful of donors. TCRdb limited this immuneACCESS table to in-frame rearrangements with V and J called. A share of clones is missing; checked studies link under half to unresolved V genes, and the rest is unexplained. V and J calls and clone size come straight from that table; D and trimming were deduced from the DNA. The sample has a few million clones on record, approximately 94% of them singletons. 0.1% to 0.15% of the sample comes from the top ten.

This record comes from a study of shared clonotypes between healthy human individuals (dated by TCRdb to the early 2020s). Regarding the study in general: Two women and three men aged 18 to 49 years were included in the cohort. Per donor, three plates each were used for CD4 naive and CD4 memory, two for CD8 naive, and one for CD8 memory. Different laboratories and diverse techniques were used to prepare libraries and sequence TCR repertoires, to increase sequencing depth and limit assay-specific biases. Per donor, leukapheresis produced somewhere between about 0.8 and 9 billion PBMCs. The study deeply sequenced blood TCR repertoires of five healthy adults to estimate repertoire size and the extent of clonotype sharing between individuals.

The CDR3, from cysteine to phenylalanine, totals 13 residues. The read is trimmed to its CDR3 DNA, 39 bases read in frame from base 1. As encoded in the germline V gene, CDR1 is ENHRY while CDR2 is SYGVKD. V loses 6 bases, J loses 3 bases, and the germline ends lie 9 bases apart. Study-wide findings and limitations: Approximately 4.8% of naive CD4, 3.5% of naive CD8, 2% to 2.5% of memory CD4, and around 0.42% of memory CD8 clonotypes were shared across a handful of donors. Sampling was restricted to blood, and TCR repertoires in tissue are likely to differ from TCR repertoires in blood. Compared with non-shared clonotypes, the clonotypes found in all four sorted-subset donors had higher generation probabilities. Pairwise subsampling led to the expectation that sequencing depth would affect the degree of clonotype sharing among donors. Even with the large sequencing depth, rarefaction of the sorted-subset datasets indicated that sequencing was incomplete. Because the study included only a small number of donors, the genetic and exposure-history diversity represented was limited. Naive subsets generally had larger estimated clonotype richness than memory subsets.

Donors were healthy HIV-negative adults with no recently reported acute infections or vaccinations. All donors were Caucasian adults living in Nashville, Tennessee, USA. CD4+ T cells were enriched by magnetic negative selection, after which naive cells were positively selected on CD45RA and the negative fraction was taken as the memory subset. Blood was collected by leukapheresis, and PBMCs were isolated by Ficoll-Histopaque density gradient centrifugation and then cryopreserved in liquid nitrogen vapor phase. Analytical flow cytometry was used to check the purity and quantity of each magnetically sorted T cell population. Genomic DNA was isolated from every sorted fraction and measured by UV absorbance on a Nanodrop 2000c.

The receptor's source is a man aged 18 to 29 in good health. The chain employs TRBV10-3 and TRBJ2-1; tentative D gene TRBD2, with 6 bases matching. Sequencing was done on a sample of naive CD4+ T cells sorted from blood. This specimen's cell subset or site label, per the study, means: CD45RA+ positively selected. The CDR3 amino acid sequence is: CAIRASDYNEQFF. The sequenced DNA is TGTGCCATCAGGGCTAGCGACTACAATGAGCAGTTCTTC.